These T cell receptor beta chains were read from a single sample in a study of T cells after yellow fever vaccination. A single record per CDR3 protein comes from TCRdb applying MiXCR to the 5' RACE reads. The sample lists 450,000 to 550,000 distinct CDR3 sequences, 21% occurring once. Material: PBMCs, obtained less than 25 days after the first yellow fever vaccination. All receptors come from a man aged 18 to 30 who received the YFV17D yellow fever vaccine. Each CDR3 is given with its conserved first and last residue. A D gene is named only where the DNA matches it firmly. A clone size is listed for some rows: how often the clone was seen (once, few, many), or a class if it is expanded.

v_gene,len,d_gene,abundance,j_gene,CDR3nt,CDR3aa
TRBV4-3,12,NA,NA,TRBJ1-1,TGCGCCAGCAGCCAAGAAGGAGCAGAAGCTTTCTTT,CASSQEGAEAFF
TRBV5-1,12,NA,many,TRBJ2-1,TGTGCCAGCAGTTTTTACGGGAATGAGCAGTTCTTC,CASSFYGNEQFF
TRBV6-2/TRBV6-3,12,NA,few,TRBJ1-1,TGTGCCAGCAGTACAGACAGAATTGAAGCTTTCTTT,CASSTDRIEAFF
TRBV5-1,14,NA,NA,TRBJ1-5,TGCGCCAGCAGCTTGGACAGCGTCAATCAGCCCCAGCATTTT,CASSLDSVNQPQHF
TRBV2,14,TRBD2,NA,TRBJ2-3,TGTGCCAGCCTCGGAGGCGGGGGGGCGGATACGCAGTATTTT,CASLGGGGADTQYF
TRBV4-2,13,NA,few,TRBJ2-5,TGTGCCAGCAGCCAAGCCCGCCAAGAGACCCAGTACTTC,CASSQARQETQYF
TRBV11-2,15,TRBD1,NA,TRBJ1-2,TGTGCCAGCAGCTCAAAGACAGGGGCCGCCTGGGGCTACACCTTC,CASSSKTGAAWGYTF
TRBV7-9,12,NA,NA,TRBJ2-7,TGTGCCAGCACGGGGAGCAACTACGAGCAGTACTTC,CASTGSNYEQYF
TRBV5-1,18,NA,many,TRBJ2-4,TGCGCCAGCAGCTTCGAGGGGGGCCGCGGAGGAGCCAAAAACATTCAGTACTTC,CASSFEGGRGGAKNIQYF
TRBV10-1,20,NA,NA,TRBJ2-7,TGCGCCAGCAGGACCGCTTCAATCGGGGGAGGAATCTCAGTGTCCTACGAGCAGTACTTC,CASRTASIGGGISVSYEQYF
TRBV7-9,16,NA,many,TRBJ2-3,TGTGCCAGCAGCTTAGTTGGACCCAAGGGGATCGATACGCAGTATTTT,CASSLVGPKGIDTQYF
TRBV7-2,13,NA,NA,TRBJ2-7,TGTGCCAGCAGCTCCTCCCGGGATTACGAGCAGTACTTC,CASSSSRDYEQYF
TRBV19,12,NA,once,TRBJ1-4,TGTGCCAGCAGTACGTTTAGGAAAAAACTGTTTTTT,CASSTFRKKLFF
TRBV7-9,14,NA,NA,TRBJ1-1,TGTGCCAGCAGCTTAACGTCAGGTGCGACTGAAGCTTTCTTT,CASSLTSGATEAFF
TRBV25-1,12,NA,NA,TRBJ2-7,TGTGCCAGCACGGTCGGAAACTACGAGCAGTACTTC,CASTVGNYEQYF
TRBV6-1,15,TRBD1,NA,TRBJ1-1,TGTGCCAGCAGTCTCCTGGGACAGGTTGACACTGAAGCTTTCTTT,CASSLLGQVDTEAFF
TRBV29-1,13,TRBD2,NA,TRBJ2-1,TGCAGCGTTGGGCTAGCGGGGGACAATGAGCAGTTCTTC,CSVGLAGDNEQFF
TRBV20-1,14,NA,NA,TRBJ1-1,TGCAGTGCTAGAGATTTAAGTTGGAACACTGAAGCTTTCTTT,CSARDLSWNTEAFF
TRBV20-1,16,NA,NA,TRBJ2-1,TGCAGTGCTAGATCACCTGGGAGGAGCTCCTACAATGAGCAGTTCTTC,CSARSPGRSSYNEQFF
TRBV12-3/TRBV12-4,14,TRBD2,NA,TRBJ2-5,TGTGCCAGCACCAGTAGCGGGGGGGCTGAGACCCAGTACTTC,CASTSSGGAETQYF
TRBV12-3/TRBV12-4,15,TRBD1,NA,TRBJ1-1,TGTGCCAGCAGTTTAAGTGGACAGGGCGGCACTGAAGCTTTCTTT,CASSLSGQGGTEAFF
TRBV12-3/TRBV12-4,16,TRBD2,few,TRBJ2-1,TGTGCCAGCAGTCCGGGGGGATCCAGCTCCTACAATGAGCAGTTCTTC,CASSPGGSSSYNEQFF
TRBV15,20,NA,few,TRBJ2-4,TGTGCCACCAGCAGAGAAACATTAGTCGGGGGCGCGAGTCCCAAAAACATTCAGTACTTC,CATSRETLVGGASPKNIQYF
TRBV30,13,NA,NA,TRBJ1-2,TGTGCCTGGAGTGTCCCCCTCGGAGAGGGCTACACCTTC,CAWSVPLGEGYTF
TRBV5-4,15,NA,NA,TRBJ2-1,TGTGCCAGCAGCTTGTCGGGGGAGTCCTACAATGAGCAGTTCTTC,CASSLSGESYNEQFF
TRBV4-3,18,NA,many,TRBJ2-2,TGCGCCAGCAGCCAAGATGTGCCGGGGGCCCGTGTCACCGGGGAGCTGTTTTTT,CASSQDVPGARVTGELFF
TRBV5-4,15,TRBD1,NA,TRBJ2-7,TGTGCCAGCAGGGGCCCCGGGACAGGGGGATACGAGCAGTACTTC,CASRGPGTGGYEQYF
TRBV5-1,14,TRBD2,few,TRBJ2-1,TGCGCCAGCAGGCGGGACTATAATGGCGATGAGCAGTTCTTC,CASRRDYNGDEQFF
TRBV28,16,NA,few,TRBJ2-1,TGTGCCAGCAGTCCATGGGGCGTCTCCCCCTACAATGAGCAGTTCTTC,CASSPWGVSPYNEQFF
TRBV3-1,18,TRBD1,NA,TRBJ1-5,TGTGCCAGCAGCTCCGGGACAGGGCGTTCTTATAGCAATCAGCCCCAGCATTTT,CASSSGTGRSYSNQPQHF
TRBV6-2/TRBV6-3,13,NA,NA,TRBJ1-1,TGTGCCAGCAGTTACTCGTCGAGGGCTGAAGCTTTCTTT,CASSYSSRAEAFF
TRBV5-1,15,NA,few,TRBJ2-1,TGCGCCAGCAGCGCCGCCCTGGCGGGCTACAATGAGCAGTTCTTC,CASSAALAGYNEQFF
TRBV20-1,15,TRBD1,few,TRBJ2-7,TGCAGTGCCGCCCGGGACAGGGTATCGGTTGACGAGCAGTACTTC,CSAARDRVSVDEQYF
TRBV7-2,15,NA,NA,TRBJ2-5,TGTGCCAGCAGCCGTTGGGCGGGGAACCAAGAGACCCAGTACTTC,CASSRWAGNQETQYF
TRBV12-3/TRBV12-4,14,TRBD1,few,TRBJ2-1,TGTGCCAGCAGTGGGGACAGGGGGGACAATGAGCAGTTCTTC,CASSGDRGDNEQFF
TRBV19,18,NA,few,TRBJ2-2,TGTGCCAGTAGTGCCAACCCGGAGGGCAGGGACCTTTTGGGGGAGCTGTTTTTT,CASSANPEGRDLLGELFF
TRBV5-6,14,NA,NA,TRBJ1-6,TGTGCCAGCAGCCGCGGACGGGGAAATTCACCCCTCCACTTT,CASSRGRGNSPLHF
TRBV4-2,13,NA,NA,TRBJ1-6,TGTGCCAGCAGCCACGGAGGGGAATCACCCCTCCACTTT,CASSHGGESPLHF
TRBV6-5,16,TRBD1,NA,TRBJ1-1,TGTGCCAGCAGTTATCACTTACTACAGGGGAGGAGTGAAGCTTTCTTT,CASSYHLLQGRSEAFF
TRBV9,15,NA,NA,TRBJ1-1,TGTGCCAGCAGCAAGTACGGAACAGGGAGCACTGAAGCTTTCTTT,CASSKYGTGSTEAFF
TRBV7-9,15,TRBD2,NA,TRBJ2-1,TGTGCCAGCAGCACGACTAGCGGGGGGGCGGATGAGCAGTTCTTC,CASSTTSGGADEQFF
TRBV20-1,16,NA,NA,TRBJ1-5,TGCAGTGCTGCCCGCAGGGGCAGTTGGGGCAATCAGCCCCAGCATTTT,CSAARRGSWGNQPQHF
TRBV5-6,16,TRBD1,few,TRBJ2-1,TGTGCCAGCAGCAAGACAGGGCAAAGCTCCTACAATGAGCAGTTCTTC,CASSKTGQSSYNEQFF
TRBV20-1,13,NA,NA,TRBJ1-1,TGCAGTGCTAGAGATTTGAGAAACACTGAAGCTTTCTTT,CSARDLRNTEAFF
TRBV19,13,NA,NA,TRBJ1-5,TGTGCCAGTAGTATTATGGTCGGGGGAGCCCAGCATTTT,CASSIMVGGAQHF
TRBV12-5,13,NA,NA,TRBJ1-1,TGTGCTAGTGGTTTGGTCGACAGCACTGAAGCTTTCTTT,CASGLVDSTEAFF
TRBV5-6,17,TRBD2,NA,TRBJ2-1,TGTGCCAGCAGCCCGACTAGCGGGGGGTTCTTTTACAATGAGCAGTTCTTC,CASSPTSGGFFYNEQFF
TRBV5-4,15,TRBD1,NA,TRBJ2-1,TGTGCCAGCAGCTTGGCCGGGACAGGGTGGAATGAGCAGTTCTTC,CASSLAGTGWNEQFF
TRBV20-1,14,NA,many,TRBJ2-7,TGCAGTGCTAGGGTTCCCGGTGTGGCCCGCGAGCAGTACTTC,CSARVPGVAREQYF
TRBV3-1,15,NA,NA,TRBJ2-3,TGTGCCAGCAGCCAAGGCGGGGCCCCCACGGATACGCAGTATTTT,CASSQGGAPTDTQYF
TRBV4-1,16,NA,NA,TRBJ1-1,TGCGCCAGCAGCCAAGATAGGGGACGGCCAAACACTGAAGCTTTCTTT,CASSQDRGRPNTEAFF
TRBV12-3/TRBV12-4,18,NA,NA,TRBJ1-2,TGTGCCAGCAGTTTAGGTCGTAGGGGCCTACATCCCAACTATGGCTACACCTTC,CASSLGRRGLHPNYGYTF
TRBV27,14,NA,NA,TRBJ1-4,TGTGCCAGCAGCCGGTTAGGGGCGAATGAAAAACTGTTTTTT,CASSRLGANEKLFF
TRBV12-3/TRBV12-4,14,NA,few,TRBJ2-7,TGTGCCAGCAGTTCTCGGGACGGTAACTACGAGCAGTACTTC,CASSSRDGNYEQYF
TRBV7-9,13,NA,NA,TRBJ2-7,TGTGCCAGCAGCCGCGCGGACTACTACGAGCAGTACTTC,CASSRADYYEQYF
TRBV29-1,15,TRBD2,NA,TRBJ2-3,TGCAGCGTTGCGGGTCTAGCGGGGAGCACAGATACGCAGTATTTT,CSVAGLAGSTDTQYF
TRBV20-1,13,NA,few,TRBJ1-1,TGCAGTGTAGTAGGCGGGGTGAACACTGAAGCTTTCTTT,CSVVGGVNTEAFF
TRBV29-1,12,NA,few,TRBJ2-1,TGCAGCGTTGAAGTAGGAGTAGTCGACCCCCTCTTC,CSVEVGVVDPLF